Listed below are T cell receptor beta chains from one sample, sequenced in a study of cytomegalovirus exposure and HLA in healthy donors. Generated by immunoSEQ multiplex PCR, the TCRdb table keeps only in-frame clones and is missing some. The repertoire holds roughly 250,000 clones, with nearly 90% as singletons. The sequenced sample consisted of PBMCs. All receptors derive from a woman between 18 and 30 years old in good health and CMV-seronegative. Each CDR3 is given with its conserved first and last residue. The D gene is left open where the match is weak. Rows give clone size only sometimes, using once, few, many, or a class for an expanded clone.

size: .
D: TRBD1
length: 19
J: TRBJ1-5
V: TRBV18
CDR3: CASSAPGQEIPYSNQPQHF
DNA: TGTGCCAGCTCAGCACCGGGACAGGAGATCCCTTATAGCAATCAGCCCCAGCATTTT

size: .
D: .
length: 15
J: TRBJ2-1
V: TRBV6-1
CDR3: CASSEAGGSYNEQFF
DNA: TGTGCCAGCAGTGAAGCGGGGGGCTCCTACAATGAGCAGTTCTTC

size: few
D: .
length: 12
J: TRBJ1-6
V: TRBV11-2
CDR3: CASSLASMPLHF
DNA: TGTGCCAGCAGCTTAGCTAGCATGCCCCTCCACTTT

size: .
D: .
length: 16
J: TRBJ1-2
V: TRBV2
CDR3: CASNPSRDPGDYGYTF
DNA: TGTGCCAGCAATCCCAGCCGGGACCCAGGGGACTATGGCTACACCTTC

size: .
D: .
length: 15
J: TRBJ2-1
V: TRBV28
CDR3: CASRSGQYSYNEQFF
DNA: TGTGCCAGCAGATCGGGACAATACTCCTACAATGAGCAGTTCTTC

size: .
D: .
length: 11
J: TRBJ2-7
V: TRBV19
CDR3: CASSSSYEQYF
DNA: TGTGCCAGTAGTAGTAGCTACGAGCAGTACTTC

size: .
D: TRBD1
length: 17
J: TRBJ1-1
V: TRBV5-1
CDR3: CASSLGRDRAWDSKAFF
DNA: TGCGCCAGCAGCTTGGGGCGGGACAGGGCCTGGGACTCAAAAGCTTTCTTT

size: .
D: .
length: 10
J: TRBJ1-4
V: TRBV5-8
CDR3: CASSREKLFF
DNA: TGTGCCAGCAGTCGTGAAAAACTGTTTTTT

size: .
D: .
length: 15
J: TRBJ1-1
V: TRBV18
CDR3: CASSPPFRVGTEAFF
DNA: TGTGCCAGCTCACCACCTTTCAGGGTCGGTACTGAAGCTTTCTTT

size: .
D: .
length: 14
J: TRBJ1-1
V: TRBV7-9
CDR3: CASRKDSGPDEAFF
DNA: TGTGCCAGCAGAAAGGATTCAGGGCCCGATGAAGCTTTCTTT